This is a list of T cell receptor beta chains from one sample in a study of T-cell reconstitution after alpha-beta-depleted transplantation in children. From the PCR reads, TCRdb called clonotypes with MiXCR, one entry per CDR3 protein. The sample shows some 640,000 distinct CDR3 sequences, roughly 15% of them seen only once. Sequencing used PBMCs from the stem cell graft donor, obtained from the stem cell graft. The origin of the receptors is a human donor who donated a stem cell graft to a child with acute myeloid leukemia. Each CDR3 is given with its conserved first and last residue. D genes are given only for firm matches. Part of the rows lack a size; the others show once, few, many or a class for expanded clones.

>16|TRBV5-6|few|TRBJ1-6|.
CASSPLGGSGNSPLHF
TGTGCCAGCAGCCCCCTTGGCGGGAGCGGAAATTCACCCCTCCACTTT
>14|TRBV20-1|.|TRBJ1-2|.
CSAFGGSANYGHTF
TGCAGTGCTTTCGGGGGATCAGCTAACTATGGCCACACCTTC
>11|TRBV5-1|few|TRBJ2-1|.
CASSAGEWEFF
TGCGCCAGCAGCGCGGGCGAATGGGAGTTCTTC
>16|TRBV7-8|.|TRBJ1-2|.
CASSPSSPGANYGYTF
TGTGCCAGCAGCCCATCGAGCCCAGGGGCTAACTATGGCTACACCTTC
>13|TRBV12-3/TRBV12-4|many|TRBJ2-5|TRBD1
CASAGQEGETQYF
TGTGCCAGCGCGGGACAGGAGGGAGAGACTCAGTACTTC
>17|TRBV12-3/TRBV12-4|few|TRBJ1-3|.
CASSFSVPGRSGNTIYF
TGTGCCAGCAGTTTCAGTGTCCCAGGCCGCTCTGGAAACACCATATATTTT
>14|TRBV20-1|.|TRBJ2-7|.
CSATRTASTYEQYF
TGCAGTGCTACCCGGACAGCCAGTACCTACGAGCAGTACTTC
>15|TRBV27|.|TRBJ2-7|.
CASSSGGGVEYEQYF
TGTGCCAGCAGTTCTGGAGGAGGGGTAGAGTACGAGCAGTACTTC
>15|TRBV5-4|few|TRBJ2-7|TRBD2
CASSLKTGLPYEQYF
TGTGCCAGCAGCTTGAAAACGGGACTACCCTACGAGCAGTACTTC
>16|TRBV20-1|many|TRBJ1-1|.
CSARDRSGGMNTEAFF
TGCAGTGCTAGAGACAGGTCAGGAGGAATGAACACTGAAGCTTTCTTT
>13|TRBV5-1|.|TRBJ2-6|.
CASNPAGANVLTF
TGCGCCAGCAATCCGGCTGGGGCCAACGTCCTGACTTTC
>14|TRBV12-3/TRBV12-4|many|TRBJ2-7|TRBD1
CASSLRDSSYEQYF
TGTGCCAGCAGTTTAAGGGACAGCTCCTACGAGCAGTACTTC
>12|TRBV20-1|many|TRBJ2-1|.
CSAQKNSNEQFF
TGCAGTGCTCAGAAAAACAGCAATGAGCAGTTCTTC
>18|TRBV4-3|many|TRBJ2-5|.
CASSQERGGIVRQETQYF
TGCGCCAGCAGCCAAGAAAGGGGTGGGATTGTTAGACAAGAGACCCAGTACTTC
>16|TRBV4-3|many|TRBJ1-2|.
CASSQDRVPFSYGYTF
TGCGCCAGCAGCCAAGACAGGGTCCCCTTTTCCTATGGCTACACCTTC
>15|TRBV7-9|.|TRBJ2-4|TRBD2
CASSQTSGAKNIQYF
TGTGCCAGCAGCCAGACTAGCGGAGCCAAAAACATTCAGTACTTC
>14|TRBV20-1|many|TRBJ2-5|.
CSASLTGAQETQYF
TGCAGTGCTAGTCTGACCGGGGCCCAAGAGACCCAGTACTTC
>15|TRBV13|many|TRBJ1-2|.
CASSRSLYQGYGYTF
TGTGCCAGCAGCCGAAGTTTATATCAGGGCTATGGCTACACCTTC
>14|TRBV29-1|.|TRBJ2-5|TRBD1
CSVGGTGQRETQYF
TGCAGCGTTGGTGGGACAGGGCAGCGGGAGACCCAGTACTTC
>16|TRBV20-1|.|TRBJ2-3|.
CCANDEQGRKTDTQYF
TGCTGTGCTAACGATGAACAGGGGAGGAAGACAGATACGCAGTATTTT
>13|TRBV20-1|.|TRBJ1-1|.
CSARASRGTEAFF
TGCAGTGCTAGAGCCAGTCGGGGCACTGAAGCTTTCTTT
>14|TRBV18|.|TRBJ2-1|TRBD1
CASSTGGNYNEQFF
TGTGCCAGCTCAACAGGGGGGAACTACAATGAGCAGTTCTTC
>13|TRBV12-3/TRBV12-4|few|TRBJ1-2|.
CASSSIGDYGYTF
TGTGCCAGCAGTTCCATCGGGGACTATGGCTACACCTTC
>14|TRBV20-1|few|TRBJ2-3|.
CSAEGGAGTDTQYF
TGCAGTGCCGAAGGAGGGGCCGGCACAGATACGCAGTATTTT
>15|TRBV6-5|.|TRBJ1-1|.
CASLWGSSLNTEAFF
TGTGCCAGCTTATGGGGCTCGAGTTTGAACACTGAAGCTTTCTTT
>13|TRBV20-1|many|TRBJ1-1|TRBD1
CSAPGGASTEAFF
TGCAGTGCTCCAGGGGGCGCGAGCACTGAAGCTTTCTTT
>16|TRBV5-6|many|TRBJ2-1|.
CASSRMGGGAYNEQFF
TGTGCCAGCAGTCGAATGGGAGGGGGGGCATACAATGAGCAGTTCTTC
>13|TRBV6-6|.|TRBJ1-4|.
CASSYSLTEKLFF
TGTGCCAGCAGTTACTCGTTGACTGAAAAACTGTTTTTT
>15|TRBV7-2|.|TRBJ2-5|TRBD2
CASSYRRGDQETQYF
TGTGCCAGCAGCTATCGGCGGGGGGACCAAGAGACCCAGTACTTC
>13|TRBV20-1|many|TRBJ2-3|.
CSAGATITDTQYF
TGCAGTGCTGGTGCAACTATCACAGATACGCAGTATTTT
>14|TRBV12-3/TRBV12-4|.|TRBJ1-2|.
CASNLRGPLGGYTF
TGTGCCAGCAATTTAAGGGGCCCCTTGGGAGGCTACACCTTC
>14|TRBV20-1|many|TRBJ2-7|.
CSARGRTASYEQYF
TGCAGTGCTAGAGGCCGGACAGCTTCCTACGAGCAGTACTTC
>14|TRBV20-1|many|TRBJ1-5|TRBD1
CSAGISGGEEPQHF
TGCAGTGCCGGGATCTCAGGGGGCGAGGAGCCCCAGCATTTT
>16|TRBV20-1|many|TRBJ1-2|.
CSARRVEGLSNYGYTF
TGCAGTGCTAGGCGGGTGGAGGGCCTCTCTAACTATGGCTACACCTTC
>12|TRBV7-2|many|TRBJ2-3|.
CASSQGGDTQYF
TGTGCCAGCAGCCAAGGGGGAGATACGCAGTATTTT
>13|TRBV11-2|few|TRBJ1-1|.
CASSLGPYGEAFF
TGTGCCAGCAGCCTCGGACCCTACGGTGAAGCTTTCTTT
>13|TRBV12-3/TRBV12-4|few|TRBJ1-2|.
CASSHSDTYGYTF
TGTGCCAGCAGTCACTCAGACACGTATGGCTACACCTTC
>15|TRBV29-1|many|TRBJ1-2|TRBD1
CSVQDRGQGHGGYTF
TGCAGCGTTCAAGATCGGGGACAGGGTCACGGCGGCTACACCTTC
>14|TRBV7-2|few|TRBJ2-7|.
CASSDPGQNYEQYF
TGTGCCAGCAGCGACCCGGGACAAAACTACGAGCAGTACTTC
>13|TRBV24-1|many|TRBJ1-2|.
CATSDRRTDGYTF
TGTGCCACCAGTGATCGAAGGACAGATGGCTACACCTTC
>12|TRBV6-6|few|TRBJ1-4|.
CASTQGPEKLFF
TGTGCCAGCACACAGGGCCCAGAAAAACTGTTTTTT
>15|TRBV9|.|TRBJ2-3|TRBD1
CASSVGTGQGDTQYF
TGTGCCAGCAGCGTAGGGACGGGACAGGGAGATACGCAGTATTTT
>12|TRBV20-1|many|TRBJ2-7|.
CSASQGLYEQYF
TGCAGTGCTTCACAGGGCCTCTACGAGCAGTACTTC
>14|TRBV24-1|few|TRBJ2-2|.
CATTAPGHTGELFF
TGTGCCACCACCGCGCCGGGACACACCGGGGAGCTGTTTTTT
>14|TRBV11-2|few|TRBJ2-7|TRBD1
CASSRGDRAAEQYF
TGTGCCAGCAGCCGCGGGGACAGGGCTGCCGAGCAGTACTTC
>17|TRBV11-3|.|TRBJ2-3|TRBD2
CASSPWAGGGRADTQYF
TGTGCCAGCAGCCCCTGGGCGGGGGGGGGTCGGGCAGATACGCAGTATTTT
>16|TRBV6-5|few|TRBJ2-2|.
CASSYSQSPNTGELFF
TGTGCCAGCAGTTACTCTCAGAGTCCGAACACCGGGGAGCTGTTTTTT
>15|TRBV29-1|many|TRBJ1-4|TRBD1
CSVPGQGATNEKLFF
TGCAGCGTTCCGGGACAGGGGGCGACTAATGAAAAACTGTTTTTT
>15|TRBV20-1|few|TRBJ2-3|.
CSAPPGPGRTDTQYF
TGCAGTGCTCCTCCCGGCCCCGGGCGCACAGATACGCAGTATTTT
>14|TRBV27|many|TRBJ2-1|TRBD2
CASSFSGGINEQFF
TGTGCCAGCAGTTTTAGCGGGGGAATCAATGAGCAGTTCTTC
>16|TRBV29-1|many|TRBJ2-1|.
CSVEMGRGQSDNEQFF
TGCAGCGTTGAAATGGGTAGGGGCCAGAGCGACAATGAGCAGTTCTTC
>14|TRBV6-5|.|TRBJ1-5|.
CASSYSEITGPQHF
TGTGCCAGCAGTTACTCTGAGATAACGGGTCCCCAGCATTTT
>15|TRBV7-9|few|TRBJ2-7|TRBD1
CASSPGTGGDYEQYF
TGTGCCAGCAGCCCAGGGACAGGGGGCGACTACGAGCAGTACTTC
>14|TRBV20-1|.|TRBJ2-2|.
CSARKAGWTGELFF
TGCAGTGCTAGAAAGGCGGGGTGGACCGGGGAGCTGTTTTTT
>13|TRBV29-1|many|TRBJ1-2|.
CSAHTGGSYGYTF
TGCAGCGCCCACACCGGGGGCAGCTATGGCTACACCTTC
>18|TRBV20-1|many|TRBJ2-3|TRBD2
CSARGAGGPHSSTDTQYF
TGCAGTGCTAGAGGAGCGGGGGGGCCCCACTCTAGCACAGATACGCAGTATTTT
>16|TRBV20-1|.|TRBJ1-6|.
CSAPSALGRDNSPLHF
TGCAGTGCTCCAAGTGCCCTCGGACGGGATAATTCACCCCTCCACTTT
>15|TRBV7-2|.|TRBJ1-5|.
CASSLPTGSGQPQHF
TGTGCCAGCAGCTTACCAACGGGGTCTGGTCAGCCCCAGCATTTT